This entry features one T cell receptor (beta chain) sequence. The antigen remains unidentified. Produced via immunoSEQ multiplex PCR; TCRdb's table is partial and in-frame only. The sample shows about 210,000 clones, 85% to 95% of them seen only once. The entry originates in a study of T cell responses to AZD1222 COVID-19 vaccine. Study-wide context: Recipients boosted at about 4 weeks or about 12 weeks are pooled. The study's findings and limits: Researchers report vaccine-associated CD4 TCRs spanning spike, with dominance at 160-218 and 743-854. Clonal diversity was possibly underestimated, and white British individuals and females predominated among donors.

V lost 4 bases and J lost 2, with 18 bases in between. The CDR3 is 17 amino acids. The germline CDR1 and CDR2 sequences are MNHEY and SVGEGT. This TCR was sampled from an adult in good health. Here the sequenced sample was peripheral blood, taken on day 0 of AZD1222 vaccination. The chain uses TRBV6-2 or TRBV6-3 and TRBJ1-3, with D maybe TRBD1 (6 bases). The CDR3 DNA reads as TGTGCCAGCAGTTCCTCCGGGACACTCCTGACTGGAAACACCATATATTTT. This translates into CASSSSGTLLTGNTIYF.